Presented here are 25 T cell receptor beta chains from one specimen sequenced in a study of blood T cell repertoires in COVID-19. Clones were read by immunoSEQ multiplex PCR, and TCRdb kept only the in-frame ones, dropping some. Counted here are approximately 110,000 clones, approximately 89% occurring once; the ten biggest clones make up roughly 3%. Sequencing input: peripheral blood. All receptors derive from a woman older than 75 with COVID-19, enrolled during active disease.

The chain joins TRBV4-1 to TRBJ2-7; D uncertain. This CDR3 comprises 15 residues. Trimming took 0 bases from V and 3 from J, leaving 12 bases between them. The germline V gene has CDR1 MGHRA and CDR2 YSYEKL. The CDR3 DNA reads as TGCGCCAGCAGCCAAGAGGAAAGACTGAACTACGAGCAGTACTTC. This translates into CASSQEERLNYEQYF.

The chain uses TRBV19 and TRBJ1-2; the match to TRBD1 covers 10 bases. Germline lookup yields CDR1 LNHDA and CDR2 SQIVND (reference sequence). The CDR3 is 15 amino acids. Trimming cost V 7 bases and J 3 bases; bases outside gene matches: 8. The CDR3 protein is CASTLTGTGDYGYTF. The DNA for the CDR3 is TGTGCCAGTACCCTAACCGGGACAGGGGACTATGGCTACACCTTC. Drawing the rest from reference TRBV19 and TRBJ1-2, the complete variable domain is DGGITQSPKYLFRKEGQNVTLSCEQNLNHDAMYWYRQDPGQGLRLIYYSQIVNDFQKGDIAEGYSVSREKKESFPLTVTSAQKNPTAFYLCASTLTGTGDYGYTFGSGTRLTVV.

Here the CDR3 reads CASSQEWQNNSPLHF. The CDR3 bases are TGCGCCAGCAGCCAAGAATGGCAAAATAATTCACCCCTCCACTTT. The V gene is TRBV4-3, the J gene TRBJ1-6; D is ambiguous. CDR1 is LGHNA, CDR2 YSLEER, per germline. V dropped 0 bases and J dropped 5 bases, with 8 bases sitting between them. This CDR3 spans 15 amino acids.

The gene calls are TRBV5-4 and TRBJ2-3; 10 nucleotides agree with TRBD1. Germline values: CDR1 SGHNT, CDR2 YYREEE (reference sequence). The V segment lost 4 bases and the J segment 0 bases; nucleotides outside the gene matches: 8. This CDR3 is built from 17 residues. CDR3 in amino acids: CASSHHQGQGSTDTQYF. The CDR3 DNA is TGTGCCAGCAGCCACCATCAGGGACAGGGGAGCACAGATACGCAGTATTTT.

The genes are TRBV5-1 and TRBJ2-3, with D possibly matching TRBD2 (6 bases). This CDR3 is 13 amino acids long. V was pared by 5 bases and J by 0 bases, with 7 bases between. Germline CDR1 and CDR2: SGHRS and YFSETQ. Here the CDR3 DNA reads TGCGCCAGCAGTAGCGGCAGCACAGATACGCAGTATTTT. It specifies CASSSGSTDTQYF.

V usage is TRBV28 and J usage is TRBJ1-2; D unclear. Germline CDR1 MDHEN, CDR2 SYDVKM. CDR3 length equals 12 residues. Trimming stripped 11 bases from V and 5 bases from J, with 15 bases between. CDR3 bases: TGTGCCGGGCAAGGAGGCGGATATGGCTACACCTTC. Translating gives CAGQGGGYGYTF.

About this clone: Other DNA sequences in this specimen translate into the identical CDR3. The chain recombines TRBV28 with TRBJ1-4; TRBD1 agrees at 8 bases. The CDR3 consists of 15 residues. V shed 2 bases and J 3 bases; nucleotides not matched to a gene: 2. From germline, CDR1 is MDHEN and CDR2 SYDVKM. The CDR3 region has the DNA TGTGCCAGCAGTTTACCGACAGGGGCTAATGAAAAACTGTTTTTT. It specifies CASSLPTGANEKLFF. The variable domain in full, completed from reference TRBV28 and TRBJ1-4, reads DVKVTQSSRYLVKRTGEKVFLECVQDMDHENMFWYRQDPGLGLRLIYFSYDVKMKEKGDIPEGYSVSREKKERFSLILESASTNQTSMYLCASSLPTGANEKLFFGSGTQLSVL.

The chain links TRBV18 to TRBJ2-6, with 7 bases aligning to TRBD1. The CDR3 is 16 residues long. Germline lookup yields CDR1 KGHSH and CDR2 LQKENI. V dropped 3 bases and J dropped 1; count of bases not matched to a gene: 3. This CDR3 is CASSPGTASGANVLTF. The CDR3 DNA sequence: TGTGCCAGCTCACCTGGGACAGCATCTGGGGCCAACGTCCTGACTTTC. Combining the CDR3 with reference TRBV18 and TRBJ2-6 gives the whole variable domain NAGVMQNPRHLVRRRGQEARLRCSPMKGHSHVYWYRQLPEEGLKFMVYLQKENIIDESGMPKERFSAEFPKEGPSILRIQQVVRGDSAAYFCASSPGTASGANVLTFGAGSRLTVL.

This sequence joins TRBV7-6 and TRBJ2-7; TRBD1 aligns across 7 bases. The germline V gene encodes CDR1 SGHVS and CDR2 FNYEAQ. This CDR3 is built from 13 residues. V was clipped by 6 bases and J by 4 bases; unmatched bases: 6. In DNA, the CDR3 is TGTGCCAGCAGTCCTGGGGGACAGTACGAGCAGTACTTC. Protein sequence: CASSPGGQYEQYF.

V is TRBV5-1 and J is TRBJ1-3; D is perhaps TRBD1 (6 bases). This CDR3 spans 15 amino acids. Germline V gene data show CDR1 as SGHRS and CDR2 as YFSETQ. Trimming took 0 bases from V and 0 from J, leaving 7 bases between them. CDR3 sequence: CASSLEGGSGNTIYF. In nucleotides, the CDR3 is TGCGCCAGCAGCTTGGAAGGGGGCTCTGGAAACACCATATATTTT.

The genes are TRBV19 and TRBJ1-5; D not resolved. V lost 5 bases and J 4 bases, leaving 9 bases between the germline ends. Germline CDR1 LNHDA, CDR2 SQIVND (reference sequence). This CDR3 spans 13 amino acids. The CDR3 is CASSFSGNQPQHF. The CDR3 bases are TGTGCCAGTAGTTTCTCGGGGAATCAGCCCCAGCATTTT. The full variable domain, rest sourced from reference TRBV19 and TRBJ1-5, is DGGITQSPKYLFRKEGQNVTLSCEQNLNHDAMYWYRQDPGQGLRLIYYSQIVNDFQKGDIAEGYSVSREKKESFPLTVTSAQKNPTAFYLCASSFSGNQPQHFGDGTRLSIL.

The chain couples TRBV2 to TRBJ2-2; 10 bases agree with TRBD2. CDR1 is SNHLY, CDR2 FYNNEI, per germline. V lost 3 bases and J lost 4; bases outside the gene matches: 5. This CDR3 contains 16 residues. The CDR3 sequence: CASSDASGSPTGELFF. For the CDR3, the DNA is TGTGCCAGCAGTGACGCTAGCGGGAGCCCCACCGGGGAGCTGTTTTTT.

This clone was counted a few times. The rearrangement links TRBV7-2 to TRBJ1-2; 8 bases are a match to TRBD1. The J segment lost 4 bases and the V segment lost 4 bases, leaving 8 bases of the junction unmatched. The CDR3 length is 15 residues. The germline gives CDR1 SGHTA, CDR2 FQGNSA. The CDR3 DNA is TGTGCCAGCAGCTACCTGGACAGGGTGGCCTATGGCTACACCTTC. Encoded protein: CASSYLDRVAYGYTF.

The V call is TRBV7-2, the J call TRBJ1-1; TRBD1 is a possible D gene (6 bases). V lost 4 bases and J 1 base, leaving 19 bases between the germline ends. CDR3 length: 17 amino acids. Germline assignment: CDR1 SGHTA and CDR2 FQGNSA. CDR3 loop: CASSSPAWQGQNTEAFF. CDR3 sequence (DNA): TGTGCCAGCAGCTCCCCCGCCTGGCAGGGGCAGAACACTGAAGCTTTCTTT.

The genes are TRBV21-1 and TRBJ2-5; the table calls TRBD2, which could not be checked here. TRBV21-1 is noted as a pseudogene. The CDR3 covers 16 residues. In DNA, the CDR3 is TGTGCCAGCAGCAAAGCGGATAGCGGGAGAGTAGAGACCCAGTACTTC. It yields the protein CASSKADSGRVETQYF.

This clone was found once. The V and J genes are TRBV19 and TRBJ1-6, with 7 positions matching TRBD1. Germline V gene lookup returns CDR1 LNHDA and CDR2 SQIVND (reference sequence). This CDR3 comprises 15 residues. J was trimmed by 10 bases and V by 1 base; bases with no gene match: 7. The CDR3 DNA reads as TGTGCCAGTAGTATAGGACAGGGATTCGACTCACCCCTCCACTTT. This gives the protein CASSIGQGFDSPLHF. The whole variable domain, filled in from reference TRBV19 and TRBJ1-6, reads DGGITQSPKYLFRKEGQNVTLSCEQNLNHDAMYWYRQDPGQGLRLIYYSQIVNDFQKGDIAEGYSVSREKKESFPLTVTSAQKNPTAFYLCASSIGQGFDSPLHFGNGTRLTVT.

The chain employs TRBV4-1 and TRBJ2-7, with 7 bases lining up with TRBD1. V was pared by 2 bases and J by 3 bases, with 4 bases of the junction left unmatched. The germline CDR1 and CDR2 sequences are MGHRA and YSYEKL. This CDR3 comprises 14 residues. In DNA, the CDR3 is TGCGCCAGCAGCCAACAGGACAGGAACTACGAGCAGTACTTC. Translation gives CASSQQDRNYEQYF.

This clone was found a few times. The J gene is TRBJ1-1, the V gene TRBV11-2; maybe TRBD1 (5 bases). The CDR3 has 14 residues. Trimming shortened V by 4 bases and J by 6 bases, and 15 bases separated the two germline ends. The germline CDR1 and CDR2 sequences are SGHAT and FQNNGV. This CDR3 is CASSWTGGVAEAFF. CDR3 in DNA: TGTGCCAGCAGCTGGACCGGGGGGGTGGCTGAAGCTTTCTTT.

DNA of the CDR3: TGTGCCAGCTCACCCAGGCCAGGCGAGCAGTACTTC. This encodes CASSPRPGEQYF. This chain joins TRBV18 and TRBJ2-7; D remains ambiguous. Trimming removed 3 bases from V and 6 bases from J, with 9 bases in between. The CDR3 totals 12 residues. Looked up from germline, CDR1 is KGHSH and CDR2 is LQKENI.

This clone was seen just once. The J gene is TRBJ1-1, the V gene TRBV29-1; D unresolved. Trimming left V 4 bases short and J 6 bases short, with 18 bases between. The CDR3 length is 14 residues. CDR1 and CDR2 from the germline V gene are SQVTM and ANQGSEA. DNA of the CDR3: TGCAGCGTTGTCATCAACAGTCGGTTCTCTGAAGCTTTCTTT. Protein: CSVVINSRFSEAFF.

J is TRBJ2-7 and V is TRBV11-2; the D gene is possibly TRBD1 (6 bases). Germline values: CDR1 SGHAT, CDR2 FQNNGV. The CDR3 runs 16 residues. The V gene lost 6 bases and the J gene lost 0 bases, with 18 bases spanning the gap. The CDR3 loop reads CASSEIGGPSSYEQYF. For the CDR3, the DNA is TGTGCCAGCAGTGAGATAGGGGGACCGTCCTCCTACGAGCAGTACTTC.

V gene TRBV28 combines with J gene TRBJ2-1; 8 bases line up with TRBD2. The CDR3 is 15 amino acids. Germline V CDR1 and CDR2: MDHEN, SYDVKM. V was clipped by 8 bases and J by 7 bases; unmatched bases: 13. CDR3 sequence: CASGTAQRGLNEQFF. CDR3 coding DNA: TGTGCCAGCGGAACGGCCCAGCGGGGGCTGAATGAGCAGTTCTTC.

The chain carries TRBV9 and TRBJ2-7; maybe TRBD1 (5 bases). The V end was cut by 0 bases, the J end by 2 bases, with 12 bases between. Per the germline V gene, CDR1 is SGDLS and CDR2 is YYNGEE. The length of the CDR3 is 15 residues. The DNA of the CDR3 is TGTGCCAGCAGCGTAGGGCAGGGTGGCACCTACGAGCAGTACTTC. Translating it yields CASSVGQGGTYEQYF.

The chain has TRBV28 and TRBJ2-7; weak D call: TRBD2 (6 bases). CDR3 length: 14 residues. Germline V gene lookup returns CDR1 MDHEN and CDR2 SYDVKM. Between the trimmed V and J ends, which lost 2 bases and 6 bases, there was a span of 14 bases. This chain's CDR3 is CASSLGSGGFEQYF. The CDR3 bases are TGTGCCAGCAGTTTAGGGTCCGGGGGTTTCGAGCAGTACTTC.

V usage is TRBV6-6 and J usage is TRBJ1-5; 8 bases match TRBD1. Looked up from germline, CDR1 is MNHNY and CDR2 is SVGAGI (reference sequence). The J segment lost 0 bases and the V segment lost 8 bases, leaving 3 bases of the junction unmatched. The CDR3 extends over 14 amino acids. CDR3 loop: CASRGQGSNQPQHF. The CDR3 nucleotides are TGTGCCAGCCGAGGACAGGGTAGCAATCAGCCCCAGCATTTT.